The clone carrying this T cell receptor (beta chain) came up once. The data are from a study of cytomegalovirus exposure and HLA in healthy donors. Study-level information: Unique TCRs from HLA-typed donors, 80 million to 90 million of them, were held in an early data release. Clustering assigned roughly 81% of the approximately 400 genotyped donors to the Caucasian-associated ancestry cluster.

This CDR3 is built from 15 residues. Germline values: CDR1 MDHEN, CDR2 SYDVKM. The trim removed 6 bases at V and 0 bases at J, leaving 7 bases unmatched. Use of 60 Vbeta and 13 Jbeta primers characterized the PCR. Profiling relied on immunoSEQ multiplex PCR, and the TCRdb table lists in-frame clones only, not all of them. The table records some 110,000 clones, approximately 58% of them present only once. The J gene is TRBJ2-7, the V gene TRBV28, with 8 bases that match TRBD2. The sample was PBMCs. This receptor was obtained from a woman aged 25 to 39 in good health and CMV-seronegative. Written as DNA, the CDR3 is TGTGCCAGCAGCCCTCCCGGGACTAGCTCCTACGAGCAGTACTTC. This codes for CASSPPGTSSYEQYF.